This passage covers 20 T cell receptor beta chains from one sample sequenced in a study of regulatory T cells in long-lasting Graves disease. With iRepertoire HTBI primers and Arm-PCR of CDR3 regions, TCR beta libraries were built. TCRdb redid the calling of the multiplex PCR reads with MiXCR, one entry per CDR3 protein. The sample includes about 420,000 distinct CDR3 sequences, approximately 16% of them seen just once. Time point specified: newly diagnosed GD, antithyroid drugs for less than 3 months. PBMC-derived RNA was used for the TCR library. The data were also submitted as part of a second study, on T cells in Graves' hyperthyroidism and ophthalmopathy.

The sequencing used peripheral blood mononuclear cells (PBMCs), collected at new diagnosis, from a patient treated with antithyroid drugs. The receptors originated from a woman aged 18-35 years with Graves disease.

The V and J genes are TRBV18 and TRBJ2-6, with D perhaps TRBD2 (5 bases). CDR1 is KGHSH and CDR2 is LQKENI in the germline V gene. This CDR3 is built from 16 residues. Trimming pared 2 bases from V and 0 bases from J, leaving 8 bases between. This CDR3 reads CASSPLGVSGANVLTF. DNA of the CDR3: TGTGCCAGCTCACCATTGGGAGTCTCTGGGGCCAACGTCCTGACTTTC.

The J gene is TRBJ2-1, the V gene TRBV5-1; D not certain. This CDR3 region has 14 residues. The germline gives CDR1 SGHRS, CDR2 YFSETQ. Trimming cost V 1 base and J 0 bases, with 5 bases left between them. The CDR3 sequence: CASSLLSSYNEQFF. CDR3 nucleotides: TGCGCCAGCAGCTTGCTGAGCTCCTACAATGAGCAGTTCTTC.

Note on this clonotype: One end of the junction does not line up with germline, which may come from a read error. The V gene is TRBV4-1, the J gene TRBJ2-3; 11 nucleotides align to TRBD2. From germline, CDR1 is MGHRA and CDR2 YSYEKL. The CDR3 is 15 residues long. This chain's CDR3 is CASSQTSGSTDTEYF. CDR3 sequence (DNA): TGCGCCAGCAGCCAAACTAGCGGGAGCACAGATACGGAGTATTTT.

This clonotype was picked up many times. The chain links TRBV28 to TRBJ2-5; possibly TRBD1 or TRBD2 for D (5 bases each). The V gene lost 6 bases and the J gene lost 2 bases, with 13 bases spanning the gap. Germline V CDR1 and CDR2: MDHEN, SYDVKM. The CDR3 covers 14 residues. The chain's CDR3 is CASRGPGLQETQYF. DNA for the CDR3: TGTGCCAGCAGAGGGCCGGGGCTTCAAGAGACCCAGTACTTC.

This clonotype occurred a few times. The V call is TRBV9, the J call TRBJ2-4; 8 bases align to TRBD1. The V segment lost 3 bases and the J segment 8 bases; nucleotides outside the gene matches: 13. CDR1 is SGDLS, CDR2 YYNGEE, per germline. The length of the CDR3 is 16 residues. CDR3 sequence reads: CASSAKTGDIQDIQYF. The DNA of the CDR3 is TGTGCCAGCAGCGCAAAGACAGGGGACATTCAGGACATTCAGTACTTC. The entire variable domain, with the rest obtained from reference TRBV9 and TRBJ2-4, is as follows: DSGVTQTPKHLITATGQRVTLRCSPRSGDLSVYWYQQSLDQGLQFLIQYYNGEERAKGNILERFSAQQFPDLHSELNLSSLELGDSALYFCASSAKTGDIQDIQYFGAGTRLSVL.

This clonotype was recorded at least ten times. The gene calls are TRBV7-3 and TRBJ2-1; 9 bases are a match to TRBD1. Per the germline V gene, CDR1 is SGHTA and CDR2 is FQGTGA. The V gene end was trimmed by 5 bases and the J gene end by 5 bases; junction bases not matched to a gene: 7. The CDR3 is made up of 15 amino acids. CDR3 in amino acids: CASSPTTGGNNEQFF. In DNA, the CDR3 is TGTGCCAGCAGCCCAACGACAGGGGGGAACAATGAGCAGTTCTTC.

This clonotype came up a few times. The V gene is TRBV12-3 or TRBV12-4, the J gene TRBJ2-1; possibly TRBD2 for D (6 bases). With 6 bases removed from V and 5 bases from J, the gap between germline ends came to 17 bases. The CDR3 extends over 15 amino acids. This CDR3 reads CASSQLPGLNNEQFF. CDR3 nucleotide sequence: TGTGCCAGCAGCCAATTACCGGGACTCAACAATGAGCAGTTCTTC.

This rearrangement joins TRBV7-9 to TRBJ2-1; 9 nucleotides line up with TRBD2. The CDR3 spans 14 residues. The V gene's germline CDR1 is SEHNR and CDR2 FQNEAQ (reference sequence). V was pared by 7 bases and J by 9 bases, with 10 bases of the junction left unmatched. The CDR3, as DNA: TGTGCCAGCACCTCGGGCGGGAGGGCCCGTGAGCAGTTCTTC. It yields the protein CASTSGGRAREQFF.

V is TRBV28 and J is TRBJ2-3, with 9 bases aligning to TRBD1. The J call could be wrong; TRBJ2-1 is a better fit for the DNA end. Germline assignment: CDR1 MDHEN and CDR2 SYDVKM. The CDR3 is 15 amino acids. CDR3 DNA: TGTGCCAGCAGTTTACCCGGGACAGGGATAATTGAGCAGTTCTTC. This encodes CASSLPGTGIIEQFF.

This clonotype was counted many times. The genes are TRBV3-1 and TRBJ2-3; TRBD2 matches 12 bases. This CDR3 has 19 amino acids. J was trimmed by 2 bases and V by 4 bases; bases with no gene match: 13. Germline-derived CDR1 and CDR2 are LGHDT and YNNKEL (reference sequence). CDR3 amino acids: CASSLGLAGPHVYTDTQYF. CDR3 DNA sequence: TGTGCCAGCAGCCTTGGACTAGCGGGGCCCCACGTTTACACAGATACGCAGTATTTT.

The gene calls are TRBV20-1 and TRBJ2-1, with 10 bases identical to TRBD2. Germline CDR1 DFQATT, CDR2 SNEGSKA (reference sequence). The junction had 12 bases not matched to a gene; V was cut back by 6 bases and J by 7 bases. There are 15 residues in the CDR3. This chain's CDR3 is CSAWGLAGASNEQFF. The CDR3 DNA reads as TGCAGTGCCTGGGGGCTAGCGGGAGCTAGTAATGAGCAGTTCTTC.

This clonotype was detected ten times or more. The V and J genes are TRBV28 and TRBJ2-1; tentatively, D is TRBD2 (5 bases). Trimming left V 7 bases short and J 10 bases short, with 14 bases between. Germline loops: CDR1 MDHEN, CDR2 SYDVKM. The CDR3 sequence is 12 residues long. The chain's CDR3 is CASNTRTGEQFF. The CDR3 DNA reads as TGTGCCAGCAACACCCGGACTGGAGAGCAGTTCTTC.

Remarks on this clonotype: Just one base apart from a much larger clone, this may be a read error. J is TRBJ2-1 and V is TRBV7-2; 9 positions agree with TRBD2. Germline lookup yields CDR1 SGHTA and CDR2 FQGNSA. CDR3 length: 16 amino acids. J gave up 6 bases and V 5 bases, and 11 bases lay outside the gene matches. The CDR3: CASSIRLAGDVNEQFF. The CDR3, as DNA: TGTGCCAGCAGCATCCGGTTAGCGGGAGATGTCAATGAGCAGTTCTTC.

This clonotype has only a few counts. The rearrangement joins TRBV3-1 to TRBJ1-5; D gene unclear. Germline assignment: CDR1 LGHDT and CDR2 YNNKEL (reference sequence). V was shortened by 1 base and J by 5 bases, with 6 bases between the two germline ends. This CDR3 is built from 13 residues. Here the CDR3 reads CASSQGPYQPQHF. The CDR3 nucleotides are TGTGCCAGCAGCCAAGGGCCATATCAGCCCCAGCATTTT.

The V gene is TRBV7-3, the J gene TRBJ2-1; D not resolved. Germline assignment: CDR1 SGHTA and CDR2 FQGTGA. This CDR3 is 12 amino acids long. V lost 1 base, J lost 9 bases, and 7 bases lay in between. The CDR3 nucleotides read TGTGCCAGCAGCTTAAGAATGGGTGAGCAGTTCTTC. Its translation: CASSLRMGEQFF.

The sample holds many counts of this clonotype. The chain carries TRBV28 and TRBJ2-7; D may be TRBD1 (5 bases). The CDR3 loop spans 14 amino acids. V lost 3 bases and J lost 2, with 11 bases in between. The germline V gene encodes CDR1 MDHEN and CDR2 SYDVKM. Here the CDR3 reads CASSFLGQTYEQYF. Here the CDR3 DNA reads TGTGCCAGCAGTTTCTTGGGGCAGACCTACGAGCAGTACTTC.

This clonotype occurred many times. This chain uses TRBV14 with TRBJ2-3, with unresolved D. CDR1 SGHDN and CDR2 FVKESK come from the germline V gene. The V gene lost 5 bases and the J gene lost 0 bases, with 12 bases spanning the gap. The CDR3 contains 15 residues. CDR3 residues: CASSSRTASTDTQYF. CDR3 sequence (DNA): TGTGCCAGCAGCTCTCGGACGGCTAGCACAGATACGCAGTATTTT.

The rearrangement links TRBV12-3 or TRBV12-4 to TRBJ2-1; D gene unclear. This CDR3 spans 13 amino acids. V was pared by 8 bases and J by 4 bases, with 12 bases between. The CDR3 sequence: CASGSVDYNEQFF. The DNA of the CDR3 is TGTGCCAGCGGTTCAGTGGATTACAATGAGCAGTTCTTC.

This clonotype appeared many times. The CDR3 sequence is CASSPAGGGLLLYEQYF. CDR3 in DNA: TGTGCCAGCAGCCCTGCCGGGGGGGGACTACTTCTCTACGAGCAGTACTTC. This sequence joins TRBV7-2 and TRBJ2-7, with TRBD2 identical over 8 bases. The CDR3 is made up of 17 amino acids. The V gene end was trimmed by 5 bases and the J gene end by 3 bases; junction bases not matched to a gene: 15. Germline V CDR1 and CDR2: SGHTA, FQGNSA.

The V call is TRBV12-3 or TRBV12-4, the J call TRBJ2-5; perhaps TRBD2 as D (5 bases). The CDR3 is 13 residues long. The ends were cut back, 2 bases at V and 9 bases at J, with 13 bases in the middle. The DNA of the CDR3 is TGTGCCAGCAGTTTAACAGACGGCGGGCCCCAGTACTTC. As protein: CASSLTDGGPQYF.